The clone carrying this TCR beta chain appeared a few times. Its antigen is as yet unknown. This CDR3 comprises 13 residues. Germline CDR1 reads LGHDT; CDR2 reads YNNKEL (reference sequence). V shed 4 bases and J shed 7 bases, with 13 bases lying between them. This record comes from a study of vaccination effects on CD4 cells after COVID-19. Across the study: The two convalescent patients provided samples 16 days and one week before vaccination.

CD4+ T cells specific for antigen were expanded with viral peptide pools by the ViraFEST assay before sequencing. Culture proceeded for 10 days, and CD4+ T cells were then isolated. Convalescent patients had PCR-confirmed SARS-CoV-2 infection between March and December 2020. Cells had half their medium changed to IL-2 medium on days 3 and 7. Regarding the study as a whole: Only a few convalescent patients and no early post-infection timepoints featured in the study.

Measured with immunoSEQ multiplex PCR; TCRdb has only the in-frame clones, and not every one. This sample has 40,000 or so clones, with under 80% found just once. The chain joins TRBV3-1 (or the pseudogene TRBV3-2) to TRBJ1-2; the D gene is possibly TRBD1 (5 bases). The sequenced sample was CD4+ T cells from PBMCs cultured with a peptide pool, obtained before COVID-19 vaccination. This sequence originates from a human donor who had a prior SARS-CoV-2 infection. The DNA for the CDR3 is TGTGCCAGCAGCCTGGGGGTAAGGGGTGGCTACACCTTC. Its protein is CASSLGVRGGYTF.